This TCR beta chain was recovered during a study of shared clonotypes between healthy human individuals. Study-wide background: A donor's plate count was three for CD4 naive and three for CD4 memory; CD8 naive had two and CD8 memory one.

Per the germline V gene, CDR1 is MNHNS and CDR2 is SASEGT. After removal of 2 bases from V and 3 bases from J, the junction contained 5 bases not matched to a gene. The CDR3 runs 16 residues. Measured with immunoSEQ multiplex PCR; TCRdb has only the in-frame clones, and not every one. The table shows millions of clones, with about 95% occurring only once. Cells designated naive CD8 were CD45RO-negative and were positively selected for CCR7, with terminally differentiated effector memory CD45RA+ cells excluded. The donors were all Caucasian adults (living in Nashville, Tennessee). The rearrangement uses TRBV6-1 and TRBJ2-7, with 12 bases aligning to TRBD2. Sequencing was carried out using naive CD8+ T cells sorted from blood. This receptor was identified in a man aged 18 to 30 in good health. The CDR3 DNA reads TGTGCCAGCAGTGAACTTGCTAGCGGGAGGGTCTACGAGCAGTACTTC. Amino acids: CASSELASGRVYEQYF.